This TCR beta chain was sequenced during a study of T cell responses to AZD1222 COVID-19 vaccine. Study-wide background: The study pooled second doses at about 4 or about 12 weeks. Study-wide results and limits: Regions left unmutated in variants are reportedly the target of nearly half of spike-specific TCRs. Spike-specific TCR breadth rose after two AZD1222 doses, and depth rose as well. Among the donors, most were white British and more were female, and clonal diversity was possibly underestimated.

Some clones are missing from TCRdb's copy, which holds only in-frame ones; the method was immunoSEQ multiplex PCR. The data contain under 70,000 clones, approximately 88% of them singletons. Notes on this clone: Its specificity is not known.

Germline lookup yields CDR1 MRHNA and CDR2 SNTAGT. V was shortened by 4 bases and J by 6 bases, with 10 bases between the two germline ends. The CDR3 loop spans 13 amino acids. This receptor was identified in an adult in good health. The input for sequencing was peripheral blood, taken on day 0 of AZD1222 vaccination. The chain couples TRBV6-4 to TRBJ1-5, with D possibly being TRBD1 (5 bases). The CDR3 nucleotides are TGTGCCAGCAGTGCAGGGAGCGGTCAGCCCCAGCATTTT. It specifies CASSAGSGQPQHF.